Listed below are T cell receptor beta chains from one sample, sequenced in a study of early T cells in non-severe SARS-CoV-2 infection. TCRdb itself ran the 5' RACE reads through MiXCR, one entry per CDR3 protein. This table holds just under 60,000 distinct CDR3 sequences, about 8.4% found once. Input material: whole blood. The origin of the receptors is an adult who was a healthcare worker with PCR-confirmed SARS-CoV-2 infection or an uninfected control (not recorded which). CDR3s include the opening cysteine and the closing phenylalanine or tryptophan. Fields, in order: D gene, J gene, clone size, V gene, CDR3 DNA, CDR3 protein. The D gene is left open where the match is weak. Expanded clones are given a class, and other clones once, few, many or no size at all.

D gene: TRBD1
J gene: TRBJ1-1
clone size: few
V gene: TRBV7-9
CDR3 DNA: TGTGCCAGCAGCTTAGGGGGGACAGTGGATGAAGCTTTCTTT
CDR3 protein: CASSLGGTVDEAFF

D gene: .
J gene: TRBJ1-1
clone size: few
V gene: TRBV6-6
CDR3 DNA: TGTGCCAGCAGCCCGAAGATTGAAGCTTTCTTT
CDR3 protein: CASSPKIEAFF

D gene: TRBD1
J gene: TRBJ1-1
clone size: few
V gene: TRBV6-6
CDR3 DNA: TGTGCCAGCAGTTACGGTAGGGGGCATGGCACTGAAGCTTTCTTT
CDR3 protein: CASSYGRGHGTEAFF

D gene: TRBD2
J gene: TRBJ2-5
clone size: few
V gene: TRBV28
CDR3 DNA: TGTGCCAGCAGTTACCCGGGACTAGCGGGAGTGGGCCAAGAGACCCAGTACTTC
CDR3 protein: CASSYPGLAGVGQETQYF

D gene: TRBD2
J gene: TRBJ2-5
clone size: many
V gene: TRBV20-1
CDR3 DNA: TGCAGTGCTAGAGATCTCGCGGGAGGACCCCAAGAGACCCAGTACTTC
CDR3 protein: CSARDLAGGPQETQYF

D gene: .
J gene: TRBJ2-1
clone size: many
V gene: TRBV5-1
CDR3 DNA: TGCGCCAGCAGTTCGCGGACGGAGAATGAGCAGTTCTTC
CDR3 protein: CASSSRTENEQFF

D gene: .
J gene: TRBJ1-2
clone size: many
V gene: TRBV12-3/TRBV12-4
CDR3 DNA: TGTGCCAGCAGTTTTCAGGGAGGATATAACTATGGCTACACCTTC
CDR3 protein: CASSFQGGYNYGYTF

D gene: .
J gene: TRBJ2-3
clone size: .
V gene: TRBV29-1
CDR3 DNA: TGCAGCGTTGTAAGCGGGCGTGCTAGAGGTGCGCAGTATTTT
CDR3 protein: CSVVSGRARGAQYF

D gene: TRBD2
J gene: TRBJ2-4
clone size: .
V gene: TRBV3-1
CDR3 DNA: TGTGCCAGCAGCACTCGTTCTAGCGGGGAGGGGATTCAGTACTTC
CDR3 protein: CASSTRSSGEGIQYF

D gene: .
J gene: TRBJ2-7
clone size: many
V gene: TRBV11-2
CDR3 DNA: TGTGCCAGCAGCACCAATGGCCCCTACGAGCAGTACTTC
CDR3 protein: CASSTNGPYEQYF

D gene: .
J gene: TRBJ2-3
clone size: many
V gene: TRBV3-1
CDR3 DNA: TGTGCCAGCAGCCAAGGACTCGCAGATACGCAGGATTTT
CDR3 protein: CASSQGLADTQDF

D gene: TRBD1
J gene: TRBJ1-6
clone size: few
V gene: TRBV9
CDR3 DNA: TGTGCCAGCAGCGTAGAGTCAGGGGGTAATTCACCCCTCCACTTT
CDR3 protein: CASSVESGGNSPLHF

D gene: TRBD1
J gene: TRBJ2-7
clone size: .
V gene: TRBV18
CDR3 DNA: TGTGCCAGCTCACCAGGGACAGGGAACGAGCAGTACTTC
CDR3 protein: CASSPGTGNEQYF

D gene: TRBD1
J gene: TRBJ1-1
clone size: many
V gene: TRBV28
CDR3 DNA: TGTGCCAGCAGTTTAGAATGGACAGGAGGAAACACTGAAGCTTTCTTT
CDR3 protein: CASSLEWTGGNTEAFF

D gene: TRBD2
J gene: TRBJ2-1
clone size: many
V gene: TRBV7-9
CDR3 DNA: TGTGCCAGCAGTTACCTAGCGGGATCCCACAATGAGCAGTTCTTC
CDR3 protein: CASSYLAGSHNEQFF

D gene: .
J gene: TRBJ2-1
clone size: .
V gene: TRBV5-1
CDR3 DNA: TGCGCCAGCAGCTCCAACAGGGCGGGCGGCAATGAGCAGTTCTTC
CDR3 protein: CASSSNRAGGNEQFF

D gene: TRBD1
J gene: TRBJ2-7
clone size: .
V gene: TRBV6-6
CDR3 DNA: TGTGCCAGCCTCCGGGACAGGGCGAGCGAGCAGTACTTC
CDR3 protein: CASLRDRASEQYF

D gene: TRBD2
J gene: TRBJ2-5
clone size: few
V gene: TRBV29-1
CDR3 DNA: TGCAGCGTTTCACTAGCGGGAGGGCAAGAGACCCAGTACTTC
CDR3 protein: CSVSLAGGQETQYF

D gene: TRBD2
J gene: TRBJ2-1
clone size: many
V gene: TRBV15
CDR3 DNA: TGTGCCACCAGCAGAGATAACCCTCTTAGCGGGACCTACAATGAGCAGTTCTTC
CDR3 protein: CATSRDNPLSGTYNEQFF

D gene: .
J gene: TRBJ2-1
clone size: .
V gene: TRBV7-6
CDR3 DNA: TGTGCCAGCAGCTTCAGTTCGGGTGAGCAGTTCTTC
CDR3 protein: CASSFSSGEQFF

D gene: TRBD2
J gene: TRBJ2-3
clone size: many
V gene: TRBV5-1
CDR3 DNA: TGCGCCAGCAGCCGGCTAGCGGGTAGCACAGATACGCAGTATTTT
CDR3 protein: CASSRLAGSTDTQYF

D gene: .
J gene: TRBJ2-2
clone size: once
V gene: TRBV7-3
CDR3 DNA: TGTGCCAGCAGCTTAGGCTCCCTCCCCGGGGAGCTGTTTTTT
CDR3 protein: CASSLGSLPGELFF

D gene: .
J gene: TRBJ1-6
clone size: .
V gene: TRBV18
CDR3 DNA: TGTGCCAGCTCACCTACAGGGAATGGGGATTCACCCCTCCACTTT
CDR3 protein: CASSPTGNGDSPLHF

D gene: TRBD2
J gene: TRBJ2-1
clone size: many
V gene: TRBV2
CDR3 DNA: TGTGCCAGCAGCAAGAGCGGACTAGCGGCCTACAATGAGCAGTTCTTC
CDR3 protein: CASSKSGLAAYNEQFF

D gene: TRBD2
J gene: TRBJ2-4
clone size: .
V gene: TRBV9
CDR3 DNA: TGTGCCAGCAGCGTAGCTGCCCTAGCGGGAGGGATAGCCAAAAACATTCAGTACTTC
CDR3 protein: CASSVAALAGGIAKNIQYF

D gene: .
J gene: TRBJ1-4
clone size: many
V gene: TRBV27
CDR3 DNA: TGTGCCAGCACCCCGCGAACAGCTTCTAATGAAAAACTGTTTTTT
CDR3 protein: CASTPRTASNEKLFF

D gene: .
J gene: TRBJ2-4
clone size: few
V gene: TRBV28
CDR3 DNA: TGTGCCAGCCACGATACTTCAGCCAAAAACATTCAGTACTTC
CDR3 protein: CASHDTSAKNIQYF

D gene: TRBD2
J gene: TRBJ2-7
clone size: many
V gene: TRBV20-1
CDR3 DNA: TGCAGTGCTAGTTTAACTAGCGGAGGAGGTTACGAGCAGTACTTC
CDR3 protein: CSASLTSGGGYEQYF

D gene: .
J gene: TRBJ2-2
clone size: many
V gene: TRBV14
CDR3 DNA: TGTGCCAGCAGCCAAGCGGGATTCACCGGGGAGCTGTTTTTT
CDR3 protein: CASSQAGFTGELFF